This T cell receptor beta chain was captured by sequencing in a study of T cell changes during pregnancy in multiple sclerosis. Losses at the gene ends were 7 bases for V and 0 bases for J; bases not matched to a gene: 14. The CDR3 sequence is 17 residues long. Germline V CDR1 and CDR2: MGHRA, YSYEKL. Profiling relied on immunoSEQ multiplex PCR, and the TCRdb table lists in-frame clones only, not all of them. The profile covers tens of thousands of clones, with 90% to 95% appearing a single time and approximately 2.5% taken by the ten largest. This specimen was peripheral blood, taken in the second trimester of pregnancy. The TCR sequence derives from a female donor with multiple sclerosis, enrolled in a pregnancy study. The chain recombines TRBV4-1 with TRBJ1-1; 7 bases agree with TRBD1. For the CDR3, the DNA is TGCGCCAGCACCCCAGGATCAGGGGGATTCATGAACACTGAAGCTTTCTTT. Amino acids: CASTPGSGGFMNTEAFF.